This T cell receptor beta chain was obtained from a study of cytomegalovirus exposure and HLA in healthy donors. Study at large: For the approximately 410 genotyped donors, roughly 81% fell within the Caucasian-associated ancestry cluster. Overall study results and limits: Earlier results showed most TCR beta V segments being productive about 90% or about 30% of the time. In a later analysis, 15,000 to 20,000 TCR beta sequences were associated with HLA alleles at 0.05 false discovery rate.

This clone was seen a few times. The antigen is undetermined. This PCR relied on a set of 60 Vbeta primers and 13 Jbeta primers. As originally analysed: Later analysis identified approximately 80 million unique TCR beta chains, about 11 million shared. The assay was immunoSEQ multiplex PCR, and TCRdb's table has in-frame clones only and misses some. V and J calls and clone size are copied from that table; D and trimming were computed from the DNA. This sample yields some 100,000 clones, of which around 82% are seen a single time; about 4.2% belongs to the top ten. CDR3 length: 16 residues. The V end was cut by 0 bases, the J end by 8 bases, with 17 bases between. From germline, CDR1 is MGHRA and CDR2 YSYEKL.

This TCR derives from a woman aged 45-65 years in good health and CMV-seropositive. Sequencing input: PBMCs. The V and J genes are TRBV4-1 and TRBJ2-1; D uncertain. The CDR3: CASSQESLALTDEQFF. The CDR3 DNA is TGCGCCAGCAGCCAAGAGAGCTTAGCCCTTACGGATGAGCAGTTCTTC.